This T cell receptor (beta chain) was recovered during a study of T cells after yellow fever vaccination. In its sample, this clonotype was seen many times. Its antigen remains unknown. For TCR, cDNA came from 5'RACE template switching, which added a universal primer site and UMIs. From the 5' RACE reads, TCRdb called clonotypes with MiXCR, one entry per CDR3 protein. Seen here are some 390,000 distinct CDR3 sequences, 6.2% observed once, and the top ten hold 15%. Germline-derived CDR1 and CDR2 are LGHNA and YSLEER. The CDR3 contains 14 residues. V was pared by 1 base and J by 5 bases, with 11 bases between. Study conclusions and caveats: Detected again after the booster were most primary-vaccination clones, at 95% to 98% CD4 and 88% CD8. A weaker but faster secondary response was observed, peaking on day 5 versus 15. Only a minor proportion of clonotypes was detected across both CD4 and CD8 compartments.

Sequences were derived from PBMCs, sampled 5 days after the yellow fever booster vaccination. This receptor was taken from a man aged 30 to 39 who received the YFV17D yellow fever vaccine. The genes are TRBV4-3 and TRBJ2-5; unclear D gene. The DNA of the CDR3 is TGCGCCAGCAGCCAAGTTCCAGGTCAGGAGACCCAGTACTTC. Protein product: CASSQVPGQETQYF.